This T cell receptor beta chain originates from a study of shared clonotypes between healthy human individuals. Study overall: CD4 naive and memory got three plates each, CD8 naive two, CD8 memory one.

General study results and limits: Despite large depth, sorted-subset datasets appeared incompletely sequenced.

CDR3 length: 16 amino acids. The germline V and J ends were trimmed by 1 base and 5 bases, with 15 bases remaining between them. CDR1 is SGHNT and CDR2 is YYREEE in the germline V gene (reference sequence). As to this clone: Its antigen is unknown.

Generated by immunoSEQ multiplex PCR, the TCRdb table keeps only in-frame clones and is missing some. The profile shows 2 million to 3 million clones, approximately 93% of them singletons. The clonotype originates from a man younger than 35 in good health. Some clones in this sample may be carry-over from other donors' samples. The V call is TRBV5-4, the J call TRBJ2-2; possibly TRBD2 for D (7 bases). The sequencing input was naive CD4+ T cells from PBMCs. The subset denotes: CD45RA+ positively selected. The CDR3 DNA reads TGTGCCAGCAGCTTGCTGGGGGGGCTAACTACCGGGGAGCTGTTTTTT. Translation: CASSLLGGLTTGELFF. Using reference TRBV5-4 and TRBJ2-2 for the parts outside the CDR3, the full variable domain is ETGVTQSPTHLIKTRGQQVTLRCSSQSGHNTVSWYQQALGQGPQFIFQYYREEENGRGNFPPRFSGLQFPNYSSELNVNALELDDSALYLCASSLLGGLTTGELFFGEGSRLTVL.